A selection of T cell receptor beta chains follows, all from one sample in a study of PD-1 blockade in classical Hodgkin lymphoma. Some clones are missing from TCRdb's copy, which holds only in-frame ones; the method was immunoSEQ multiplex PCR. The table lists some 96,000 clones, approximately 80% of them singletons. The source was peripheral blood mononuclear cells (PBMCs), collected at baseline. The receptors shown here come from a human donor with classical Hodgkin lymphoma. CDR3s include the opening cysteine and the closing phenylalanine or tryptophan. A D gene is named only where the DNA matches it firmly. Expanded clones are given a class, and other clones once, few, many or no size at all.

D gene	clone size	V gene	J gene	CDR3 DNA	CDR3 protein
TRBD1	.	TRBV4-2	TRBJ2-2	TGTGCCAGCAGCCAGCTAGGGACAGGCGGGGAGCTGTTTTTT	CASSQLGTGGELFF
.	.	TRBV5-1	TRBJ1-5	TGCGCCAGCAGGGTGGGGGTGACGGGCAATCAGCCCCAGCATTTT	CASRVGVTGNQPQHF
.	.	TRBV19	TRBJ2-7	TGTGCCAGTAGTAACGGGGGGCAGAAGAACGAGCAGTACTTC	CASSNGGQKNEQYF
.	.	TRBV6-1	TRBJ1-2	TGTGCCAGCAGTTCGCAGGATAACTATGGCTACACCTTC	CASSSQDNYGYTF
TRBD2	.	TRBV7-2	TRBJ2-7	TGTGCCAGCAGCTCCCAAGGGGGACTAGCGGGATTAGGGTTGTACTTC	CASSSQGGLAGLGLYF
TRBD1	.	TRBV25-1	TRBJ2-5	TGTGCCAGCAGCTCCTTAGGGGACAGCGAGACCCAGTACTTC	CASSSLGDSETQYF
TRBD2	.	TRBV28	TRBJ2-7	TGTGCCAGCAGTTCCGCCCGACTAGCGGGCAGCTCCTACGAGCAGTACTTC	CASSSARLAGSSYEQYF
.	few	TRBV9	TRBJ1-2	TGTGCCAGCAGCGCAGGTACAGGGCCCTATGGCTACACCTTC	CASSAGTGPYGYTF
TRBD2	.	TRBV28	TRBJ2-5	TGTGCCAGCAGTCCCAGCGGCGGGAGGGGGGAGACCCAGTACTTC	CASSPSGGRGETQYF
.	.	TRBV19	TRBJ2-5	TGTGCCAGTAGTAGGGGGGTTAGCCGGGGCGGCGAGACCCAGTACTTC	CASSRGVSRGGETQYF
.	.	TRBV19	TRBJ2-7	TGTGCCAGTAGTATCGCCAATATCCAGTACTTC	CASSIANIQYF
.	few	TRBV7-8	TRBJ1-2	TGTGCCAGCAGCTTGGGACGGAGGATTGCCTATGGCTACACCTTC	CASSLGRRIAYGYTF
.	.	TRBV19	TRBJ1-2	TGTGCCAGTAGTATAGTACAGGGAAGACGTGGCTACACCTTC	CASSIVQGRRGYTF
.	.	TRBV18	TRBJ1-5	TGTGCCAGCTCACCACTCCCAGGGCCCATTTCGGCCCAGCATTTT	CASSPLPGPISAQHF
TRBD2	.	TRBV4-1	TRBJ2-2	TGCGCCAGCAGCCAGATTAGGCGAGCGGGAGAGAAAGTCGCGAACACCGGGGAGCTGTTTTTT	CASSQIRRAGEKVANTGELFF
TRBD2	.	TRBV30	TRBJ2-5	TGTGCCTGGGTGGGGACTAGCGGGAGGCGGACCGGTGGGACCCAGTACTTC	CAWVGTSGRRTGGTQYF
TRBD1	.	TRBV7-2	TRBJ2-6	TGTGCCAGCAGCCAAACAGGGGCTGTGGCCAACGTCCTGACTTTC	CASSQTGAVANVLTF
.	.	TRBV19	TRBJ2-3	TGTGCCAGTAGTATGGGTACAGATACGCAGTATTTT	CASSMGTDTQYF
.	.	TRBV29-1	TRBJ2-2	TGCAGCGTTTTCGAGCGGATGAACACCGGGGAGCTGTTTTTT	CSVFERMNTGELFF
TRBD1	few	TRBV5-1	TRBJ2-5	TGCGCCAGCAGCATACAGGGGGCTGGGGAGACCCAGTACTTC	CASSIQGAGETQYF
TRBD1	.	TRBV6-1	TRBJ1-2	TGTGCCAGCAGTGAATATGTCGGCAGGGGGGCGCACTATGGCTACACCTTC	CASSEYVGRGAHYGYTF
.	.	TRBV7-2	TRBJ2-7	TGTGCCAGCAGCTTAGTAGGGGACGAGCAGTACTTC	CASSLVGDEQYF
.	.	TRBV7-9	TRBJ2-7	TGTGCCAGCAGCTTAAACCGGGGCCACTTCGAGCAGTACTTC	CASSLNRGHFEQYF
TRBD2	.	TRBV27	TRBJ2-1	TGTGCCAGCAGTTTAGATCCCCTAGCGGGAGGGGAAGGTGAGCAGTTCTTC	CASSLDPLAGGEGEQFF